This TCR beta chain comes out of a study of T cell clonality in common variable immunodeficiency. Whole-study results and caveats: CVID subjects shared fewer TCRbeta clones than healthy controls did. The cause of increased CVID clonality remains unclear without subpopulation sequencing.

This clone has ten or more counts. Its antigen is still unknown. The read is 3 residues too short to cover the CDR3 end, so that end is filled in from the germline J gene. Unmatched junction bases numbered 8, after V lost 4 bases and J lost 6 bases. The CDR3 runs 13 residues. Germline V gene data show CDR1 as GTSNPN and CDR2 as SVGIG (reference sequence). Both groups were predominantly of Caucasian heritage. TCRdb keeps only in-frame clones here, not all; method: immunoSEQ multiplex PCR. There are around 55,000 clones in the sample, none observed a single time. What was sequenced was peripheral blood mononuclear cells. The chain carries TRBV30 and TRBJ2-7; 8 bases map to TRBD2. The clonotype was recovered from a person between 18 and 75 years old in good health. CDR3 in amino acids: CAWTSGFPPEQYF. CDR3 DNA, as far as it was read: TGTGCCTGGACTAGCGGGTTTCCCCCCGAG.